The 10 T cell receptor beta chains below all came from one sample that was sequenced in a study of Graves' ophthalmopathy and Graves' hyperthyroidism. RNA transcripts served as template for amplifying TCR beta CDR3 sequences. Second-round multiplex PCR came after first-round RT-PCR with HTBI primers. TCRdb independently ran MiXCR on the multiplex PCR reads; one entry per CDR3 protein. The repertoire includes more than 550,000 distinct CDR3 sequences, approximately 39% of them detected once, and 2.5% to 3.5% sits in the top ten. The sample consisted of peripheral blood. These receptors were taken from an adult man with Graves' ophthalmopathy.

This clonotype has at least ten counts. The rearrangement uses TRBV2 and TRBJ1-4; TRBD1 matches at 7 bases. With V trimmed by 6 bases and J by 0 bases, 7 bases remained unmatched. The germline V gene has CDR1 SNHLY and CDR2 FYNNEI. CDR3 length: 16 amino acids. CDR3 nucleotide sequence: TGTGCCAGCAGCCTCCCGACAGGGCCAACTAATGAAAAACTGTTTTTT. Its protein product is CASSLPTGPTNEKLFF.

This clonotype was observed at least ten times. The rearrangement joins TRBV9 to TRBJ1-5; D is unresolved. CDR1 is SGDLS, CDR2 YYNGEE, per germline. Trimming took off 2 bases at V and 7 bases at J, with 10 bases between the two ends. CDR3 length: 13 amino acids. CDR3 nucleotides: TGTGCCAGCAGCGTTGGGGAGGGCCAGCCCCAGCATTTT. It is translated as CASSVGEGQPQHF.

The V gene is TRBV15, the J gene TRBJ2-7; TRBD1 matches at 8 bases. The germline V gene encodes CDR1 LNHNV and CDR2 YYDKDF (reference sequence). This CDR3 has 14 amino acids. V shed 4 bases and J 6 bases; nucleotides not matched to a gene: 8. CDR3 sequence: CATSKDRVGSEQYF. DNA for the CDR3: TGTGCCACCAGCAAGGACAGGGTGGGTAGCGAGCAGTACTTC.

This clonotype has just a few counts. The gene calls are TRBV10-3 and TRBJ1-2; D is unresolved. In germline, CDR1 is ENHRY, CDR2 SYGVKD. This CDR3 region has 10 residues. The germline V and J ends were trimmed by 0 bases and 7 bases, with 0 bases remaining between them. CDR3 in DNA: TGTGCCATCAGTGAGTCTGGCTACACCTTC. Translated: CAISESGYTF.

The V gene is TRBV25-1, the J gene TRBJ2-5, with D maybe TRBD2 (5 bases). V was trimmed by 3 bases and J by 9 bases, leaving 14 bases between them. Germline CDR1 is MGHDK and CDR2 is SYGVNS. The CDR3 extends over 13 amino acids. CDR3: CASSDGLGKAQYF. In DNA, the CDR3 is TGTGCCAGCAGTGACGGCCTCGGGAAGGCCCAGTACTTC.

In its sample, this clonotype was seen many times. The chain couples TRBV2 to TRBJ1-1; D not certain. Germline V CDR1 and CDR2: SNHLY, FYNNEI. V was pared by 4 bases and J by 4 bases, with 10 bases between. This CDR3 comprises 13 residues. The CDR3: CASSVGLGTEAFF. In nucleotides, the CDR3 is TGTGCCAGCAGTGTGGGTTTGGGCACTGAAGCTTTCTTT.

This rearrangement joins TRBV6-5 to TRBJ1-2; 8 nucleotides match TRBD1. The CDR3 covers 13 residues. Germline lookup yields CDR1 MNHEY and CDR2 SVGAGI. Trimming cost V 11 bases and J 5 bases; bases outside gene matches: 10. The CDR3 protein is CAWSQGAWYGYTF. For the CDR3, the DNA is TGTGCCTGGAGTCAGGGGGCGTGGTATGGCTACACCTTC.

This clonotype was found a few times. This sequence joins TRBV3-1 and TRBJ1-2; D remains ambiguous. This CDR3 contains 13 residues. The V end was cut by 1 base, the J end by 3 bases, with 6 bases between. CDR1 and CDR2 (germline): LGHDT, YNNKEL (reference sequence). CDR3 sequence (DNA): TGTGCCAGCAGCCAAGCCGGGTACTATGGCTACACCTTC. Translating gives CASSQAGYYGYTF.

This clonotype appeared many times. This chain joins TRBV6-5 and TRBJ2-7; D remains ambiguous. CDR1 is MNHEY, CDR2 SVGAGI, per germline. Trimming took 2 bases from V and 4 from J, leaving 6 bases between them. The CDR3 spans 12 residues. CDR3 DNA: TGTGCCAGCAGTTACCCCGGGTACGAGCAGTACTTC. As protein: CASSYPGYEQYF.

The chain joins TRBV6-9 to TRBJ1-1; 7 nucleotides agree with TRBD1. The CDR3 consists of 17 residues. With 5 bases clipped from V and 1 base from J, the junction kept 13 bases outside the gene matches. Germline lookup yields CDR1 MNHGY and CDR2 SVAAGI. CDR3 nucleotide sequence: TGTGCCAGCAGTGAGGGAAAGGGACAGCCACCGAACACTGAAGCTTTCTTT. It encodes CASSEGKGQPPNTEAFF.